A single sample is the source of the 27 T cell receptor beta chains below, sequenced in a study of cytomegalovirus exposure and HLA in healthy donors. Using immunoSEQ multiplex PCR, the repertoire was profiled, and TCRdb retains in-frame clones only, with some absent. The data show 47,000 or so clones, with roughly 92% seen just once and almost 1.5% held by the top ten. Source material: PBMCs. The receptors derive from a man aged 18-30 years in good health and CMV-seronegative.

The CDR3 DNA is TGCGCCAGCAGCTCCGGGACTAGCGGGGGGAATGAGCAGTTCTTC. Translating it yields CASSSGTSGGNEQFF. V gene TRBV5-1 combines with J gene TRBJ2-1; 15 bases are shared with TRBD2. This CDR3 comprises 15 residues. Germline V CDR1 and CDR2: SGHRS, YFSETQ. J gave up 7 bases and V 3 bases, and 2 bases lay outside the gene matches.

The chain recombines TRBV5-4 with TRBJ2-2; 7 nucleotides match TRBD1. CDR3 length equals 16 residues. V lost 2 bases to trimming and J lost 0 bases; unmatched junction nucleotides: 4. Germline loops: CDR1 SGHNT, CDR2 YYREEE (reference sequence). The CDR3 region has the DNA TGTGCCAGCAGCTTAGTTGGGACAGCGAACACCGGGGAGCTGTTTTTT. Translating it yields CASSLVGTANTGELFF.

In this sample, this clone turned up once. V usage is TRBV18 and J usage is TRBJ1-5; TRBD1 aligns across 8 bases. J was trimmed by 4 bases and V by 5 bases; bases with no gene match: 7. CDR3 length equals 15 residues. The germline V gene has CDR1 KGHSH and CDR2 LQKENI. The CDR3 coding sequence is TGTGCCAGCTCATCGGACAGGGCTGGTAATCAGCCCCAGCATTTT. The encoded protein is CASSSDRAGNQPQHF.

This clone was counted a single time. The genes are TRBV28 and TRBJ2-2, with D possibly TRBD1 on 6 matching bases. The CDR3 runs 14 residues. Germline V CDR1 and CDR2: MDHEN, SYDVKM. Trimming stripped 4 bases from V and 4 bases from J, with 10 bases between. As DNA, the CDR3 is TGTGCCAGCAGTTGGCAGGGGATCACCGGGGAGCTGTTTTTT. It encodes CASSWQGITGELFF.

The chain is built from TRBV19 and TRBJ1-1, with 9 nucleotides matching TRBD1. Germline-derived CDR1 and CDR2 are LNHDA and SQIVND (reference sequence). CDR3 length equals 16 residues. V lost 7 bases and J lost 2; bases outside the gene matches: 11. Written as DNA, the CDR3 is TGTGCCAGTACCCTCTGGGGACAGGGCGCTAACACTGAAGCTTTCTTT. It specifies CASTLWGQGANTEAFF.

The rearrangement joins TRBV7-3 to TRBJ2-1; 10 bases match TRBD2. Per the germline V gene, CDR1 is SGHTA and CDR2 is FQGTGA. This CDR3 has 17 residues. V gave up 2 bases and J gave up 8 bases; unmatched junction bases: 12. For the CDR3, the DNA is TGTGCCAGCAGCTTAGCTCTAGCGGGAGTCGGGGTTGATGAGCAGTTCTTC. Translating it yields CASSLALAGVGVDEQFF. The full variable domain, completed using reference TRBV7-3 and TRBJ2-1, is GAGVSQTPSNKVTEKGKYVELRCDPISGHTALYWYRQSLGQGPEFLIYFQGTGAADDSGLPNDRFFAVRPEGSVSTLKIQRTERGDSAVYLCASSLALAGVGVDEQFFGPGTRLTVL.

The rearrangement links TRBV9 to TRBJ2-2; TRBD2 matches at 14 bases. J was trimmed by 7 bases and V by 5 bases; bases with no gene match: 7. Germline assignment: CDR1 SGDLS and CDR2 YYNGEE. The CDR3 has 16 residues. The CDR3: CASREGTSGRLGELFF. CDR3 DNA: TGTGCCAGCAGAGAAGGGACTAGCGGGAGACTCGGGGAGCTGTTTTTT.

The chain carries TRBV6-1 and TRBJ2-3, with 16 bases matching TRBD2. The germline gives CDR1 MNHNS, CDR2 SASEGT. This CDR3 has 15 amino acids. Unmatched junction bases numbered 3, after V lost 6 bases and J lost 6 bases. The CDR3 nucleotides read TGTGCCAGCAGGGGACTAGCGGGAGGGTTGGATACGCAGTATTTT. This translates into CASRGLAGGLDTQYF.

The V call is TRBV6-4, the J call TRBJ2-2; TRBD2 aligns across 7 bases. V lost 7 bases and J lost 2; bases outside the gene matches: 4. The CDR3 has 14 amino acids. The germline gives CDR1 MRHNA, CDR2 SNTAGT. In DNA form, the CDR3 reads TGTGCCAGCAAGGCTAGCGGAAACACCGGGGAGCTGTTTTTT. This translates into CASKASGNTGELFF.

This chain uses TRBV29-1 with TRBJ2-7, with 10 bases aligning to TRBD2. V lost 4 bases, J lost 5 bases, and 5 bases stayed unmatched. The germline V gene encodes CDR1 SQVTM and CDR2 ANQGSEA. The CDR3 loop spans 13 amino acids. The CDR3 protein is CSVGLAGGNEQYF. The CDR3 DNA reads TGCAGCGTTGGGTTAGCGGGAGGCAACGAGCAGTACTTC.

This chain joins TRBV28 and TRBJ2-7, with 8 bases that match TRBD1. The CDR3 covers 13 residues. Trimming removed 6 bases from V and 2 bases from J; junction bases left unmatched: 3. Looked up from germline, CDR1 is MDHEN and CDR2 is SYDVKM. The CDR3 region has the DNA TGTGCCAGCAGCAACAGGGGGGCCTACGAGCAGTACTTC. It encodes CASSNRGAYEQYF.

The chain is built from TRBV27 and TRBJ2-7, with D perhaps matching TRBD2 (7 bases). The CDR3 loop spans 15 amino acids. V was cut by 3 bases and J by 7 bases, with 19 bases left in between. Germline loops: CDR1 MNHEY, CDR2 SMNVEV (reference sequence). CDR3 in amino acids: CASSLSLGGLREQYF. CDR3 DNA sequence: TGTGCCAGCAGTTTGTCCCTAGGGGGACTACGGGAGCAGTACTTC.

V and J are TRBV5-1 and TRBJ1-5, with TRBD1 identical over 10 bases. This CDR3 has 16 residues. CDR1 and CDR2 (germline): SGHRS, YFSETQ. V lost 4 bases, J lost 7 bases, and 11 bases stayed unmatched. CDR3: CASSPGTGALHQPQHF. The CDR3 DNA follows: TGCGCCAGCAGCCCCGGGACAGGGGCACTACACCAGCCCCAGCATTTT.

The V gene is TRBV5-5, the J gene TRBJ1-5, with 7 bases aligning to TRBD1. J was trimmed by 3 bases and V by 4 bases; bases with no gene match: 7. Germline V lookup: CDR1 SGHKS, CDR2 YYEKEE (reference sequence). CDR3 length equals 15 residues. CDR3 residues: CASSEGQSLNQPQHF. The CDR3 DNA follows: TGTGCCAGCAGCGAGGGACAGAGCCTCAATCAGCCCCAGCATTTT.

The J gene is TRBJ1-2, the V gene TRBV5-6; D is possibly TRBD1 (6 bases). The CDR3 has 13 amino acids. Germline V gene data show CDR1 as SGHDT and CDR2 as YYEEEE. Trimming shortened V by 4 bases and J by 4 bases, and 11 bases separated the two germline ends. The CDR3 nucleotides read TGTGCCAGCAGCGACGGACAGACCTATGGCTACACCTTC. This codes for CASSDGQTYGYTF.

The V gene is TRBV29-1, the J gene TRBJ1-1; D is perhaps TRBD1 (6 bases). CDR1 is SQVTM, CDR2 ANQGSEA, per germline. The CDR3 contains 12 residues. The CDR3 loop is CSTGNGHTEAFF. CDR3 DNA sequence: TGCAGTACAGGGAATGGGCACACTGAAGCTTTCTTT.

The genes are TRBV28 and TRBJ2-7, with 7 bases aligning to TRBD1. J lost 0 bases, V lost 6 bases, and 5 bases had no gene match. Per germline, CDR1 MDHEN and CDR2 SYDVKM. CDR3 length: 14 amino acids. This chain's CDR3 is CASRKQGSSYEQYF. CDR3 DNA sequence: TGTGCCAGCAGAAAACAGGGGAGCTCCTACGAGCAGTACTTC. The full variable domain, with the rest looked up from reference TRBV28 and TRBJ2-7, is DVKVTQSSRYLVKRTGEKVFLECVQDMDHENMFWYRQDPGLGLRLIYFSYDVKMKEKGDIPEGYSVSREKKERFSLILESASTNQTSMYLCASRKQGSSYEQYFGPGTRLTVT.

The chain is built from TRBV29-1 and TRBJ2-7; D perhaps matches TRBD1 (5 bases). The germline V gene encodes CDR1 SQVTM and CDR2 ANQGSEA. The CDR3 runs to 13 residues. V lost 1 base to trimming and J lost 4 bases, with 11 bases between them. The CDR3 DNA follows: TGCAGCGTTGAAGTGCCAGGGCGGTACGAGCAGTACTTC. Amino acids: CSVEVPGRYEQYF.

This rearrangement joins TRBV15 to TRBJ2-1; TRBD2 agrees at 9 bases. V lost 1 base to trimming and J lost 8 bases; unmatched junction nucleotides: 0. The CDR3 sequence is 13 residues long. Per germline, CDR1 LNHNV and CDR2 YYDKDF (reference sequence). The CDR3 sequence is CATSRGTSDEQFF. In DNA form, the CDR3 reads TGTGCCACCAGCAGAGGGACTAGCGATGAGCAGTTCTTC. The full variable domain, with the rest looked up from reference TRBV15 and TRBJ2-1, is DAMVIQNPRYQVTQFGKPVTLSCSQTLNHNVMYWYQQKSSQAPKLLFHYYDKDFNNEADTPDNFQSRRPNTSFCFLDIRSPGLGDTAMYLCATSRGTSDEQFFGPGTRLTVL.

This sequence joins TRBV11-2 and TRBJ2-1; a possible D gene is TRBD2 (6 bases). This CDR3 is 18 amino acids long. Germline loops: CDR1 SGHAT, CDR2 FQNNGV. V lost 6 bases, J lost 3 bases, and 24 bases lay in between. The CDR3 reads CASRSRSSWGENYNEQFF. The DNA of the CDR3 is TGTGCCAGCAGGAGCCGCTCAAGCTGGGGGGAGAACTACAATGAGCAGTTCTTC. Complete variable domain (other parts from reference TRBV11-2 and TRBJ2-1): EAGVAQSPRYKIIEKRQSVAFWCNPISGHATLYWYQQILGQGPKLLIQFQNNGVVDDSQLPKDRFSAERLKGVDSTLKIQPAKLEDSAVYLCASRSRSSWGENYNEQFFGPGTRLTVL.

V is TRBV28 and J is TRBJ2-7, with D perhaps TRBD2 (5 bases). From germline, CDR1 is MDHEN and CDR2 SYDVKM. The CDR3 loop spans 14 amino acids. V was trimmed by 1 base and J by 2 bases, leaving 9 bases between them. The CDR3 sequence: CASSLLRGTYEQYF. The CDR3 DNA reads as TGTGCCAGCAGTTTATTACGGGGTACCTACGAGCAGTACTTC.

The CDR3 region has the DNA TGTGCCAGCAGTTTAGGGTGGACAGCTGGAAACACCATATATTTT. Translation gives CASSLGWTAGNTIYF. The chain recombines TRBV28 with TRBJ1-3; maybe TRBD1 (6 bases). Germline CDR1 and CDR2: MDHEN and SYDVKM. V was clipped by 2 bases and J by 2 bases, with 10 bases between them. This CDR3 contains 15 residues.

The chain uses TRBV19 and TRBJ2-1, with TRBD2 as a possible D gene (5 bases). Germline V gives CDR1 LNHDA, CDR2 SQIVND (reference sequence). Trimming took 3 bases from V and 10 from J, leaving 10 bases between them. The CDR3 contains 12 residues. CDR3 in amino acids: CASSILRGEQFF. As DNA, the CDR3 is TGTGCCAGTAGTATTCTTCGAGGGGAGCAGTTCTTC.

The rearrangement joins TRBV30 to TRBJ2-1, with 12 bases identical to TRBD2. CDR1 is GTSNPN, CDR2 SVGIG, per germline (reference sequence). The J segment lost 15 bases and the V segment lost 2 bases, leaving 11 bases of the junction unmatched. This CDR3 has 14 residues. CDR3 sequence: CAWSRGLAGPYWFF. The CDR3 bases are TGTGCCTGGAGTCGTGGACTAGCGGGACCCTACTGGTTCTTC.

The chain links TRBV5-6 to TRBJ2-1, with 16 bases matching TRBD2. In germline, CDR1 is SGHDT, CDR2 YYEEEE. This CDR3 has 16 residues. Trimming cost V 4 bases and J 8 bases; bases outside gene matches: 6. The CDR3 loop reads CASSPAGTSGRDEQFF. As DNA, the CDR3 is TGTGCCAGCAGCCCTGCCGGGACTAGCGGGAGGGATGAGCAGTTCTTC.

The chain carries TRBV4-2 and TRBJ2-2; maybe TRBD1 (5 bases). The CDR3 spans 18 residues. The V and J ends lost 4 bases and 1 base respectively, with 19 bases between them. Germline V CDR1 and CDR2: LGHNA, YNFKEQ. CDR3 sequence: CASSPYNRQGQNTGELFF. The CDR3 bases are TGTGCCAGCAGCCCCTATAACCGGCAGGGCCAGAACACCGGGGAGCTGTTTTTT.

The chain is built from TRBV5-4 and TRBJ2-5; 7 bases are shared with TRBD2. Looked up from germline, CDR1 is SGHNT and CDR2 is YYREEE (reference sequence). This CDR3 is 16 amino acids long. J lost 4 bases, V lost 4 bases, and 13 bases had no gene match. CDR3 in DNA: TGTGCCAGCAGCCCGACTTTTGGCGGGAGAGGAGAGACCCAGTACTTC. Translated, it gives CASSPTFGGRGETQYF.